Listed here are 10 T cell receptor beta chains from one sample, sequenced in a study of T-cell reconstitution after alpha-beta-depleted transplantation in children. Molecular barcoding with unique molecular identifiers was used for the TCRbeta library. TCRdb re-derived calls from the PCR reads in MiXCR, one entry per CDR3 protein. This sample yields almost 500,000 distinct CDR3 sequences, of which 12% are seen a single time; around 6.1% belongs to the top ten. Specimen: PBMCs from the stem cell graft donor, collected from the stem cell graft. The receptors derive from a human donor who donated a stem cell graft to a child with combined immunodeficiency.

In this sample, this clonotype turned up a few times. This CDR3 reads CATSRSPGQNQPQHF. As DNA, the CDR3 is TGTGCCACCAGCAGATCACCGGGACAGAATCAGCCCCAGCATTTT. The J gene is TRBJ1-5, the V gene TRBV15; TRBD1 agrees at 7 bases. There are 15 residues in the CDR3. V lost 2 bases to trimming and J lost 4 bases; unmatched junction nucleotides: 5. The germline CDR1 and CDR2 sequences are LNHNV and YYDKDF (reference sequence).

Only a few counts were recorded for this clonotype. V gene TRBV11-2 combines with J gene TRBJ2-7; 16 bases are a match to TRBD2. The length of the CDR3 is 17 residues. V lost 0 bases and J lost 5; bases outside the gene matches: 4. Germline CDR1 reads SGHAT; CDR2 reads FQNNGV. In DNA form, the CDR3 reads TGTGCCAGCAGCTTAGAAGGGACTAGCGGGAGGGTAAACGAGCAGTACTTC. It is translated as CASSLEGTSGRVNEQYF.

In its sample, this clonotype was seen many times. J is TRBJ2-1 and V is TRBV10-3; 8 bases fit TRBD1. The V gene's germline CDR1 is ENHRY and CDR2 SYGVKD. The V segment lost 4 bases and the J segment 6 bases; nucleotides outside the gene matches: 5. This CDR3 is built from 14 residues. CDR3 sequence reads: CAISGTGSGNEQFF. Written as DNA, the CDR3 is TGTGCCATCAGTGGGACAGGGTCTGGCAATGAGCAGTTCTTC.

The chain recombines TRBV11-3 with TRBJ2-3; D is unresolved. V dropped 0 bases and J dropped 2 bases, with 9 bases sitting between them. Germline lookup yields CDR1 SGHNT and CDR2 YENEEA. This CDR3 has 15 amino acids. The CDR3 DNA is TGTGCCAGCAGCTTAGATATGGTCTACACAGATACGCAGTATTTT. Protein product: CASSLDMVYTDTQYF.

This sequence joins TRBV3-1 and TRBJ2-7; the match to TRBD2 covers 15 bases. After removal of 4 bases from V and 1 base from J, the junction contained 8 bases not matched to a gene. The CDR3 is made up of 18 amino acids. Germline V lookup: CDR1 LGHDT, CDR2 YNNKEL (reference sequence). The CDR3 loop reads CASSRGLAGGPRSYEQYF. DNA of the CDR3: TGTGCCAGCAGCCGCGGACTAGCGGGAGGGCCTAGATCCTACGAGCAGTACTTC.

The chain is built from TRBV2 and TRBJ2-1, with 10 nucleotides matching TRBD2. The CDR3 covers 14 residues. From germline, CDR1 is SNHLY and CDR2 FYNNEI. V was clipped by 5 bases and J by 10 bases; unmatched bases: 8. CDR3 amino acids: CASSKPGLAREQFF. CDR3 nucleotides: TGTGCCAGCAGTAAGCCGGGACTAGCGAGGGAGCAGTTCTTC.

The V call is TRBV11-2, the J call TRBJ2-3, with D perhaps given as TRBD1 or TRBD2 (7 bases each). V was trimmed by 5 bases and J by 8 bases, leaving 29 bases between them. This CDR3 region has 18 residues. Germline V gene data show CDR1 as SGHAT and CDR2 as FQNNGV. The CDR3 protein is CASSTLGGGGGVISTQYF. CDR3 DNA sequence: TGTGCCAGCAGCACCCTAGGGGGGGGAGGGGGCGTAATATCTACGCAGTATTTT. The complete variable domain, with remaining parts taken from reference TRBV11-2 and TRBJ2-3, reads EAGVAQSPRYKIIEKRQSVAFWCNPISGHATLYWYQQILGQGPKLLIQFQNNGVVDDSQLPKDRFSAERLKGVDSTLKIQPAKLEDSAVYLCASSTLGGGGGVISTQYFGPGTRLTVL.

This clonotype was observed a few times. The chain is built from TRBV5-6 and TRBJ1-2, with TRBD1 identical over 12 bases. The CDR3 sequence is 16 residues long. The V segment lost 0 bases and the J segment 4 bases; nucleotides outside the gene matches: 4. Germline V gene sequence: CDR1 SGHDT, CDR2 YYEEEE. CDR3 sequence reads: CASSLAGTGGPYGYTF. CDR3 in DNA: TGTGCCAGCAGCTTGGCGGGGACAGGGGGCCCCTATGGCTACACCTTC.

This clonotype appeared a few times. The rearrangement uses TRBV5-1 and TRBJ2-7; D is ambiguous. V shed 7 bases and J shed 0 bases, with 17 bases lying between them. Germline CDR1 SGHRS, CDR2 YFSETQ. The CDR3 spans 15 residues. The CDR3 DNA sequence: TGCGCCAGCGGCATCGACGAGTTCAGCTCCTACGAGCAGTACTTC. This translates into CASGIDEFSSYEQYF.

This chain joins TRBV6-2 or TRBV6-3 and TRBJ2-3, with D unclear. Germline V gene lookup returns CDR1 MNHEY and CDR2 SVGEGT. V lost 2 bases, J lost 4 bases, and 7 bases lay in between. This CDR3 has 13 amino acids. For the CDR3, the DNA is TGTGCCAGCAGTTACCTCTTCGCAGATACGCAGTATTTT. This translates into CASSYLFADTQYF.